Shown below are 20 T cell receptor beta chains from a single sample sequenced in a study of a mutant IDH1 vaccine in newly diagnosed glioma. Only in-frame clones appear in the TCRdb table, and some are missing; sequencing was by immunoSEQ multiplex PCR. The sample carries roughly 50,000 clones, more than 80% recorded once. Regarding time point: baseline, week 1 (first vaccination visit). Described treatment: pre-vaccination baseline after standard-of-care therapy. The source material was PBMCs, sampled from a glioma patient treated with radiotherapy, temozolomide or both. The receptors were gathered from a man in his late teens or twenties with glioma.

The chain has TRBV7-2 and TRBJ2-7; 7 positions agree with TRBD2. CDR1 SGHTA and CDR2 FQGNSA come from the germline V gene. The CDR3 totals 14 residues. Unmatched junction bases numbered 4, after V lost 2 bases and J lost 3 bases. The CDR3 region is CASSLSGVNYEQYF. In DNA, the CDR3 is TGTGCCAGCAGCTTAAGCGGGGTGAACTACGAGCAGTACTTC.

V gene TRBV7-9 combines with J gene TRBJ2-7; weak D call: TRBD1 (5 bases). The germline V and J ends were trimmed by 1 base and 6 bases, with 13 bases remaining between them. Germline V gene data show CDR1 as SEHNR and CDR2 as FQNEAQ (reference sequence). The CDR3 runs 14 residues. The CDR3 sequence is CASSLVSGIVEQYF. In DNA form, the CDR3 reads TGTGCCAGCAGCTTAGTCTCAGGGATCGTCGAGCAGTACTTC.

The rearrangement links TRBV6-6 to TRBJ1-2; TRBD1 matches 9 bases. J lost 7 bases, V lost 2 bases, and 8 bases had no gene match. Germline V CDR1 and CDR2: MNHNY, SVGAGI (reference sequence). There are 15 residues in the CDR3. CDR3 protein: CASSYQGTGNSGYTF. The CDR3 DNA reads as TGTGCCAGCAGTTACCAAGGGACAGGGAACAGTGGCTACACCTTC.

This clone was detected once. J is TRBJ1-2 and V is TRBV5-4; 10 positions agree with TRBD1. The CDR3 is made up of 15 amino acids. CDR1 and CDR2 from the germline V gene are SGHNT and YYREEE (reference sequence). The J segment lost 8 bases and the V segment lost 0 bases, leaving 7 bases of the junction unmatched. CDR3 sequence: CASSLGPGTGDGYTF. DNA for the CDR3: TGTGCCAGCAGCTTGGGCCCGGGGACAGGGGACGGCTACACCTTC.

V and J are TRBV2 and TRBJ2-2; TRBD2 matches 8 bases. Trimming at V came to 6 bases and at J to 4 bases, leaving 7 bases not matched to a gene. The germline V gene has CDR1 SNHLY and CDR2 FYNNEI. This CDR3 is 15 amino acids long. The CDR3 spells CASSGRVAGTGELFF. In nucleotides, the CDR3 is TGTGCCAGCAGCGGGAGGGTGGCGGGCACCGGGGAGCTGTTTTTT.

The chain recombines TRBV7-9 with TRBJ1-3, with TRBD1 as a possible D gene (5 bases). With 1 base removed from V and 2 bases from J, the gap between germline ends came to 6 bases. Germline V gene lookup returns CDR1 SEHNR and CDR2 FQNEAQ (reference sequence). CDR3 size: 14 residues. CDR3 coding DNA: TGTGCCAGCAGCTTAGGGGGGACTGGAAACACCATATATTTT. Translated, it gives CASSLGGTGNTIYF.

This chain uses TRBV5-1 with TRBJ1-1, with a possible D match to TRBD1 (6 bases). The CDR3 is 13 residues long. Germline CDR1 SGHRS, CDR2 YFSETQ. V lost 0 bases, J lost 12 bases, and 15 bases lay in between. The CDR3 sequence is CASSLEWGQRTFF. The CDR3 region has the DNA TGCGCCAGCAGCTTGGAGTGGGGGCAACGGACTTTCTTT.

V gene TRBV10-3 combines with J gene TRBJ2-7, with D tentatively TRBD2 (6 bases). Per germline, CDR1 ENHRY and CDR2 SYGVKD. The CDR3 runs to 13 residues. V was trimmed by 2 bases and J by 3 bases, leaving 8 bases between them. The CDR3 loop reads CAISEGGIYEQYF. The CDR3 coding sequence is TGTGCCATCAGTGAGGGCGGGATCTACGAGCAGTACTTC.

The rearrangement uses TRBV9 and TRBJ2-5, with D perhaps matching TRBD2 (5 bases). Germline CDR1 and CDR2: SGDLS and YYNGEE. The length of the CDR3 is 12 residues. V lost 6 bases and J 5 bases, leaving 11 bases between the germline ends. Here the CDR3 reads CASTRDSETQYF. Here the CDR3 DNA reads TGTGCCAGCACCCGGGATTCCGAGACCCAGTACTTC.

The rearrangement links TRBV2 to TRBJ1-6; TRBD1 aligns across 9 bases. The CDR3 totals 16 residues. Looked up from germline, CDR1 is SNHLY and CDR2 is FYNNEI. With 4 bases clipped from V and 7 bases from J, the junction kept 8 bases outside the gene matches. CDR3 in DNA: TGTGCCAGCAGTGCCGTGTGGACAGGGGAAAATTCACCCCTCCACTTT. As protein: CASSAVWTGENSPLHF. Full variable domain (missing parts from reference TRBV2 and TRBJ1-6): EPEVTQTPSHQVTQMGQEVILRCVPISNHLYFYWYRQILGQKVEFLVSFYNNEISEKSEIFDDQFSVERPDGSNFTLKIRSTKLEDSAMYFCASSAVWTGENSPLHFGNGTRLTVT.

This sequence joins TRBV6-5 and TRBJ2-1; 7 nucleotides match TRBD1. Germline values: CDR1 MNHEY, CDR2 SVGAGI. There are 14 residues in the CDR3. V was pared by 4 bases and J by 6 bases, with 6 bases of the junction left unmatched. The CDR3 nucleotides read TGTGCCAGCAGTTCGATTCGACAGGGCAATGAGCAGTTCTTC. Encoded protein: CASSSIRQGNEQFF.

The rearrangement uses TRBV5-6 and TRBJ2-6; 7 bases agree with TRBD2. The CDR3 length is 18 residues. Germline CDR1 reads SGHDT; CDR2 reads YYEEEE. V dropped 3 bases and J dropped 0; count of bases not matched to a gene: 9. The CDR3 nucleotides are TGTGCCAGCAGCTGGGAGGGGAAAGGGGACTCTGGGGCCAACGTCCTGACTTTC. Its translation: CASSWEGKGDSGANVLTF.

The V gene is TRBV9, the J gene TRBJ2-3, with a possible D match to TRBD2 (7 bases). V lost 0 bases and J 0 bases, leaving 17 bases between the germline ends. This CDR3 region has 18 residues. Germline V gene lookup returns CDR1 SGDLS and CDR2 YYNGEE. The CDR3: CASSVEGGASGSTDTQYF. The CDR3 coding sequence is TGTGCCAGCAGCGTAGAGGGGGGGGCTAGCGGTAGCACAGATACGCAGTATTTT.

V is TRBV19 and J is TRBJ1-5, with a tentative D call TRBD1 (5 bases). The CDR3 runs 15 residues. V was shortened by 0 bases and J by 2 bases, with 8 bases between the two germline ends. From germline, CDR1 is LNHDA and CDR2 SQIVND (reference sequence). The CDR3 sequence is CASSIEGVGNQPQHF. CDR3 in DNA: TGTGCCAGTAGTATAGAAGGGGTCGGCAATCAGCCCCAGCATTTT.

The V and J genes are TRBV7-8 and TRBJ1-5; 7 bases are shared with TRBD1. CDR1 and CDR2 (germline): SGHVS, FQNEAQ. CDR3 length: 15 amino acids. With V trimmed by 7 bases and J by 3 bases, 9 bases remained unmatched. CDR3 sequence reads: CASTAKTGLNQPQHF. The CDR3 coding sequence is TGTGCCAGCACCGCTAAGACAGGGCTCAATCAGCCCCAGCATTTT. The whole variable domain, remainder taken from reference TRBV7-8 and TRBJ1-5, is GAGVSQSPRYKVAKRGQDVALRCDPISGHVSLFWYQQALGQGPEFLTYFQNEAQLDKSGLPSDRFFAERPEGSVSTLKIQRTQQEDSAVYLCASTAKTGLNQPQHFGDGTRLSIL.

This rearrangement joins TRBV6-5 to TRBJ2-7, with 7 bases matching TRBD2. Germline-derived CDR1 and CDR2 are MNHEY and SVGAGI. V was clipped by 8 bases and J by 8 bases; unmatched bases: 6. The CDR3 length is 11 residues. CDR3: CASGWEGKQYF. The CDR3, as DNA: TGTGCCAGCGGGTGGGAGGGCAAGCAGTACTTC.

In its sample, this clone was seen once. The genes are TRBV19 and TRBJ2-5; the match to TRBD2 covers 12 bases. Germline V gives CDR1 LNHDA, CDR2 SQIVND (reference sequence). The CDR3 length is 16 residues. Trimming cost V 6 bases and J 1 base; bases outside gene matches: 6. CDR3 sequence (DNA): TGTGCCAGTAGCGCCGCGGGACTAGCGGGCCAAGAGACCCAGTACTTC. Translation: CASSAAGLAGQETQYF.

This chain links TRBV5-8 with TRBJ2-7, with TRBD1 matching over 10 bases. CDR1 and CDR2 from the germline V gene are SGHTS and YDEGEE. The CDR3 runs 12 residues. V lost 3 bases to trimming and J lost 6 bases; unmatched junction nucleotides: 0. In DNA, the CDR3 is TGTGCCAGCAGCTGGGACAGGGGCGAGCAGTACTTC. Protein product: CASSWDRGEQYF.

There are a few counts of this clone. The V gene is TRBV19, the J gene TRBJ1-5, with TRBD1 matching 8 bases. CDR3 length: 14 amino acids. Losses at the gene ends were 4 bases for V and 6 bases for J; bases not matched to a gene: 5. Per germline, CDR1 LNHDA and CDR2 SQIVND (reference sequence). Here the CDR3 DNA reads TGTGCCAGTAGTACGCGACAGGGGAGTCAGCCCCAGCATTTT. Translated: CASSTRQGSQPQHF.

The V gene is TRBV27, the J gene TRBJ2-2, with 8 nucleotides matching TRBD1. The length of the CDR3 is 17 residues. Germline CDR1 reads MNHEY; CDR2 reads SMNVEV (reference sequence). V trimming: 8 bases; J trimming: 4 bases; junction bases outside the gene matches: 15. This CDR3 reads CASHRTGPMWGTGELFF. CDR3 nucleotide sequence: TGTGCCAGCCACCGGACAGGGCCAATGTGGGGCACCGGGGAGCTGTTTTTT.